This TCR beta chain was sequenced for a study of T-cell memory formation after mild COVID-19. Study-level points and caveats: Clones contracting across day 15 to 85 had a balanced CD4/CD8 profile; later expanding clones leaned CD4+. Chiefly within CM and EM were the contracting CD4+ clones; CD8+ ones were within EMRA. Day 37-peaking second-wave clones had unconfirmed SARS-CoV-2 specificity.

V gave up 5 bases and J gave up 5 bases, with 6 bases separating them. The CDR3 runs 10 residues. Germline V gene sequence: CDR1 SQVTM, CDR2 ANQGSEA. In its sample, this clonotype was seen a few times. Its target is not known. TCRdb recomputed calls from the 5' RACE reads with MiXCR, one row per CDR3 protein. The data hold 280,000 or so distinct CDR3 sequences, with less than 9.5% observed a single time. The chain employs TRBV29-1 and TRBJ2-5; D remains unclear. The clonotype originates from a man younger than 35 who had mild COVID-19 (a few samples of this study predate the infection). Cell type and time point are not known. Sequencing input: PBMCs or a T cell subset sorted from them (not recorded which). CDR3 region: CSVFRETQYF. Written as DNA, the CDR3 is TGCAGCGTTTTCAGGGAGACCCAGTACTTC. The whole variable domain, remainder taken from reference TRBV29-1 and TRBJ2-5, is SAVISQKPSRDICQRGTSLTIQCQVDSQVTMMFWYRQQPGQSLTLIATANQGSEATYESGFVIDKFPISRPNLTFSTLTVSNMSPEDSSIYLCSVFRETQYFGPGTRLLVL.